This T cell receptor (beta chain) was sequenced during a study of shared clonotypes between healthy human individuals. The study's findings and limits: Sampling included only blood; tissue repertoires likely differ. With a handful of donors compared, around 5.4% of naive CD4 clonotypes were shared.

It was at deep level that the assay was run. Method: immunoSEQ multiplex PCR; TCRdb's copy keeps in-frame clones and lacks some. The sample lists 330,000 or so clones; roughly 80% were seen once. A word on this clone: Its specificity is unknown.

The authors divided CD4+ cells into CD45RA+ naive and CD45RA-negative memory subsets. This CDR3 has 15 amino acids. Germline V gene data show CDR1 as SGHAT and CDR2 as FQNNGV. V shed 4 bases and J shed 5 bases, with 18 bases lying between them. J is TRBJ2-7 and V is TRBV11-2; D may correspond to TRBD1 or TRBD2 (5 bases each). Sequencing was done on a sample of memory CD4+ T cells sorted from blood. Subset meaning: CD45RA-negative fraction. The clonotype was recovered from a man in his thirties or forties in good health. The chain's CDR3 is CASSSLRGTSHEQYF. CDR3 in DNA: TGTGCCAGCAGCTCATTAAGAGGGACGAGCCACGAGCAGTACTTC.